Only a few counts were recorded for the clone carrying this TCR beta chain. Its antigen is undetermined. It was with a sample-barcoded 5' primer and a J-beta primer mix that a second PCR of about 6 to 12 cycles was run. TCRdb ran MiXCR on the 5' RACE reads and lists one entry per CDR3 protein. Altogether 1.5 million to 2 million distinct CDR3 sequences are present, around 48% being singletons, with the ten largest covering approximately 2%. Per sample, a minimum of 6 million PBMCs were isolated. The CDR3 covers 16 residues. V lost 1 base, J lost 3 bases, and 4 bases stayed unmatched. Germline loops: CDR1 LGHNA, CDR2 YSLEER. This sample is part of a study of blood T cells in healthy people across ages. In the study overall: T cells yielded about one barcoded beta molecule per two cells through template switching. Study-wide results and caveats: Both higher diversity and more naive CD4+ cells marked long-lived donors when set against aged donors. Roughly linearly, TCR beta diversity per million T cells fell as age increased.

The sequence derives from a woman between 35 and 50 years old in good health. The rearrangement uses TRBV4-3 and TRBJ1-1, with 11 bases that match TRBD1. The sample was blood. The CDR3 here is CASSQGRTGGDTEAFF. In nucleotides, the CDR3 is TGCGCCAGCAGCCAAGGCCGGACAGGGGGCGACACTGAAGCTTTCTTT.